The TCR beta chain described here comes from a study of shared clonotypes between healthy human individuals. Study results and limitations: Limitation of the genetic and exposure-history diversity represented came from the few donors. Some naive CD4 clonotypes, about 5%, turned up in common across a handful of donors.

About this clone: Antigen: not known.

Naive CD4+ cells were CD45RA-selected; the remaining cells were memory. Deep-level assay runs were performed. Generated by immunoSEQ multiplex PCR, the TCRdb table keeps only in-frame clones and is missing some. The table has under 650,000 clones, almost 97% seen once. The TCR comes from a woman between 25 and 40 years old in good health. Sequencing used naive CD4+ T cells sorted from blood. Regarding subset: CD45RA+ positively selected.

CDR3 residues: CAISRGTSYEQYF. As DNA, the CDR3 is TGTGCCATCAGTCGGGGAACCTCCTACGAGCAGTACTTC. The chain carries TRBV10-3 and TRBJ2-7, with D possibly matching TRBD2 (5 bases). Germline loops: CDR1 ENHRY, CDR2 SYGVKD. V lost 5 bases and J lost 0, with 8 bases in between. The CDR3 length is 13 residues.